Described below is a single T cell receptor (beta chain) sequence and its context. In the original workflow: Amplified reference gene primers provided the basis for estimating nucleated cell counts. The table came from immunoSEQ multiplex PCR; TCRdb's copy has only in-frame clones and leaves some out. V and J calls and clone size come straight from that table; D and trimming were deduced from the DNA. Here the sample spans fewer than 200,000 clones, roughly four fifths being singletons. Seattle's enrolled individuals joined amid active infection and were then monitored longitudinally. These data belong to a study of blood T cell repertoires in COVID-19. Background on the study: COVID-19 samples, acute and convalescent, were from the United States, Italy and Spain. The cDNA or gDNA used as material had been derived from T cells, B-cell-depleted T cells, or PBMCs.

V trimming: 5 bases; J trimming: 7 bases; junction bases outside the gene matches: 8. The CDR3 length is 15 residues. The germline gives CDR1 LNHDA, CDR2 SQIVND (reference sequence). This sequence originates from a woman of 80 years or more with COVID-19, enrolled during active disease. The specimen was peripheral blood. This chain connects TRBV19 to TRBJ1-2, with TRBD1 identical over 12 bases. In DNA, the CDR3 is TGTGCCAGTAGTCCCCAGGGACAGGGGGCGTTTGGCTACACCTTC. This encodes CASSPQGQGAFGYTF.